This T cell receptor (beta chain) was identified in a study of T cell changes during pregnancy in multiple sclerosis. Produced via immunoSEQ multiplex PCR; TCRdb's table is partial and in-frame only. The sample carries tens of thousands of clones, 93% recorded once. CDR1 is SGDLS, CDR2 YYNGEE, per germline. The CDR3 is made up of 16 amino acids. The J segment lost 2 bases and the V segment lost 3 bases, leaving 6 bases of the junction unmatched. The sequence was obtained from a female donor with multiple sclerosis, enrolled in a pregnancy study. The V call is TRBV9, the J call TRBJ2-2; the match to TRBD2 covers 8 bases. Source: peripheral blood, taken in the second trimester of pregnancy. The CDR3 loop is CASSALTSVNTGELFF. DNA of the CDR3: TGTGCCAGCAGCGCTTTGACTAGCGTTAACACCGGGGAGCTGTTTTTT.